Listed here are 8 T cell receptor beta chains from one sample, sequenced in a study of PD-L1 blockade in urothelial cancer. The time point is: pretreatment peripheral blood. Only in-frame clones appear in the TCRdb table, and some are missing; sequencing was by immunoSEQ multiplex PCR. The sample consists of 65,000 to 90,000 clones, 65% to 85% of them appearing once. The sequencing used PBMCs, collected around atezolizumab (anti-PD-L1) treatment. The origin of the receptors is a woman between 65 and 79 years old with urothelial cancer.

V gene TRBV19 combines with J gene TRBJ1-2, with D possibly being TRBD1 (6 bases). This CDR3 contains 14 residues. The germline gives CDR1 LNHDA, CDR2 SQIVND (reference sequence). The germline V and J ends were trimmed by 7 bases and 4 bases, with 16 bases remaining between them. The CDR3: CASTSGAQGYGYTF. CDR3 nucleotide sequence: TGTGCCAGTACCTCAGGGGCACAGGGCTATGGCTACACCTTC.

The chain combines TRBV19 with TRBJ2-7, with 9 positions matching TRBD2. The CDR3 runs to 15 residues. V was pared by 3 bases and J by 1 base, with 4 bases of the junction left unmatched. Germline V lookup: CDR1 LNHDA, CDR2 SQIVND (reference sequence). The DNA for the CDR3 is TGTGCCAGTAGTATCTCGCTAGCGGGGTCCTACGAGCAGTACTTC. Its protein is CASSISLAGSYEQYF.

This rearrangement joins TRBV27 to TRBJ2-1, with TRBD1 as a possible D gene (6 bases). Trimming shortened V by 8 bases and J by 15 bases, and 20 bases separated the two germline ends. This CDR3 comprises 12 residues. Per the germline V gene, CDR1 is MNHEY and CDR2 is SMNVEV (reference sequence). The CDR3 sequence is CASRYRGGVWFF. As DNA, the CDR3 is TGTGCCAGCCGATACCGAGGGGGAGTTTGGTTCTTC.

This rearrangement joins TRBV5-4 to TRBJ1-4, with 8 bases matching TRBD1. The germline CDR1 and CDR2 sequences are SGHNT and YYREEE (reference sequence). The trim removed 4 bases at V and 0 bases at J, leaving 11 bases unmatched. CDR3 length equals 18 residues. This CDR3 reads CASSIRTGWTATNEKLFF. CDR3 coding DNA: TGTGCCAGCAGCATTCGGACAGGGTGGACTGCAACTAATGAAAAACTGTTTTTT.

The rearrangement links TRBV30 to TRBJ1-1; a possible D gene is TRBD1 (5 bases). The CDR3 has 16 residues. CDR1 GTSNPN and CDR2 SVGIG come from the germline V gene (reference sequence). V lost 5 bases, J lost 0 bases, and 19 bases lay in between. CDR3 coding DNA: TGTGCCTGGGGAGGGCCAGGGATAAGCATGAACACTGAAGCTTTCTTT. This translates into CAWGGPGISMNTEAFF.

The V and J genes are TRBV6-5 and TRBJ1-2; possible D gene TRBD1, 6 bases. Trimming stripped 4 bases from V and 6 bases from J, with 12 bases between. Germline assignment: CDR1 MNHEY and CDR2 SVGAGI. The CDR3 covers 13 residues. CDR3 nucleotides: TGTGCCAGCAGTTTCACAGGGTCGGATGGCTACACCTTC. This translates into CASSFTGSDGYTF.

Here the CDR3 DNA reads TGTTCACTAGCGGGAGGGCCTTTGGAGACCCAGTACTTC. It translates to CSLAGGPLETQYF. V and J are TRBV30 and TRBJ2-5; 13 positions agree with TRBD2. Germline CDR1 reads GTSNPN; CDR2 reads SVGIG (reference sequence). CDR3 length: 13 amino acids.

The chain is built from TRBV2 and TRBJ2-2, with 9 bases matching TRBD1. The V segment lost 9 bases and the J segment 0 bases; nucleotides outside the gene matches: 2. CDR1 SNHLY and CDR2 FYNNEI come from the germline V gene. This CDR3 has 14 residues. Here the CDR3 DNA reads TGTGCCAGAGGGGACAGGGCGAACACCGGGGAGCTGTTTTTT. Protein product: CARGDRANTGELFF.